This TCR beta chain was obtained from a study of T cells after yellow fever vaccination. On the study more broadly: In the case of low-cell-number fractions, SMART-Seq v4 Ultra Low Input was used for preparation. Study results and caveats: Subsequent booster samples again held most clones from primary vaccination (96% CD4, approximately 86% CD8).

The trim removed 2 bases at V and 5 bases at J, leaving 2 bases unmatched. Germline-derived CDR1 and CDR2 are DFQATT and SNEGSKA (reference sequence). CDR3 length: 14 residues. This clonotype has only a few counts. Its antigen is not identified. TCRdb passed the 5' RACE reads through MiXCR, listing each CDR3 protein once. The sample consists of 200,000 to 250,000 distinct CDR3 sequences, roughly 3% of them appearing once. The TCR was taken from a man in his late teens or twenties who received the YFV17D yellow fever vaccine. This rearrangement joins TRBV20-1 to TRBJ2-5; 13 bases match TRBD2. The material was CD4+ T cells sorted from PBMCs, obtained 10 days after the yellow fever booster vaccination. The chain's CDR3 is CSARLTSGGETQYF. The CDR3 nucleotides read TGCAGTGCTAGATTGACTAGCGGGGGGGAGACCCAGTACTTC.